The present TCR beta chain was sequenced within a study of blood T cell repertoires in COVID-19. Study summary: Some COVID-19 samples were acute and others convalescent; all came from the United States, Italy and Spain.

Germline-derived CDR1 and CDR2 are MNHEY and SVGAGI. The CDR3 is made up of 14 amino acids. V shed 4 bases and J shed 3 bases, with 12 bases lying between them. Authors' data handling: Estimates of nucleated cell counts were drawn from the amplification of reference gene primers. Sequencing used immunoSEQ multiplex PCR; TCRdb keeps in-frame clones, though not all of them. V, J and clone size are taken as reported in that table, and D and trimming were inferred from the DNA itself. This sample has around 160,000 clones, with 65% to 85% found just once. Participants had their cohort set by participant-reported clinical history. This clone was observed a handful of times.

The sequenced material came from PBMCs or T cells enriched from blood (not recorded which). The TCR originated in a man aged 40-49 years who had recovered from COVID-19. The chain uses TRBV6-5 and TRBJ1-1; no definite D call. The CDR3 DNA follows: TGTGCCAGCAGTTGGCGCCCGGCGGACACTGAAGCTTTCTTT. This gives the protein CASSWRPADTEAFF.